This TCR beta chain was observed in a study of breast tumors, draining lymph nodes, adjacent tissues. This clonotype has a count of ten or more. TCRdb fed the multiplex PCR reads into MiXCR, producing one record per CDR3 protein. This sample yields about 100,000 distinct CDR3 sequences, of which about 20% are seen a single time; around 1.2% belongs to the top ten. Trimming cost V 2 bases and J 6 bases, with 17 bases left between them. Per the germline V gene, CDR1 is MNHNY and CDR2 is SVGAGI (reference sequence). This CDR3 has 15 amino acids. Breast cancer patients provided tissue from their axillary draining lymph nodes.

The material sequenced was axillary lymph node tissue. This TCR was sampled from a female donor with breast cancer. Some clones in this sample may be carry-over from other donors' samples. The rearrangement links TRBV6-6 to TRBJ2-7; the D gene is possibly TRBD2 (6 bases). The CDR3 DNA sequence: TGTGCCAGCAGTTACGAGCGGGCTAAGGGCAGCGAGCAGTACTTC. Amino acid sequence: CASSYERAKGSEQYF.